This T cell receptor (beta chain) was sequenced in a study of cytomegalovirus exposure and HLA in healthy donors. Study in general: The roughly 120 million unique TCR beta sequences, from about 180 million T cells, were found by an earlier analysis.

Findings of the study overall: Presence/absence analyses rested on an assumption that sequencing depth was roughly uniform across donors.

Notes on this clone: No antigen is known for it.

The primer mix had 60 Vbeta and 13 Jbeta primers. This table comes from immunoSEQ multiplex PCR, and its TCRdb copy is limited to in-frame clones, with some not included. Among 200,000 to 250,000 clones listed, almost 85% were seen once. All donors participated as healthy donors of bone marrow. The source of this sequence is a woman aged 40 to 55 in good health and CMV-seronegative. The specimen was PBMCs.

The CDR3 DNA reads as TGTGCCAGCAGTGGACAGGGGAGCTACACCTTC. This encodes CASSGQGSYTF. This chain connects TRBV2 to TRBJ1-2; the match to TRBD1 covers 8 bases. Trimming cost V 4 bases and J 9 bases; bases outside gene matches: 1. This CDR3 region has 11 residues. Germline V gene data show CDR1 as SNHLY and CDR2 as FYNNEI.